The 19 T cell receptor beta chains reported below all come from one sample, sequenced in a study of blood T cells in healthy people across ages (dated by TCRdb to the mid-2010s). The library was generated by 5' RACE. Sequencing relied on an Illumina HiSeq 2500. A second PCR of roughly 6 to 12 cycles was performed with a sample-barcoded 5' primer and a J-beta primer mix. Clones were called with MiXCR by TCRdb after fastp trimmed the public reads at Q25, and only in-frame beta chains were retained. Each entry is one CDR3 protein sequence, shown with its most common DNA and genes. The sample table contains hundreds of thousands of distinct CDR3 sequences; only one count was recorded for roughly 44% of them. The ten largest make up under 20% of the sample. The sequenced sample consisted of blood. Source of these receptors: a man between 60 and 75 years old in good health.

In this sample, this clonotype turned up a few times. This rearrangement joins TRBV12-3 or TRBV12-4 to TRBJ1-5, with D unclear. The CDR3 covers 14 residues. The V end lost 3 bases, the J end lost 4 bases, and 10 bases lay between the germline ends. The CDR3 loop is CASSLSSGNQPQHF. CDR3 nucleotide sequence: TGTGCCAGCAGTTTGTCCTCTGGGAATCAGCCCCAGCATTTT.

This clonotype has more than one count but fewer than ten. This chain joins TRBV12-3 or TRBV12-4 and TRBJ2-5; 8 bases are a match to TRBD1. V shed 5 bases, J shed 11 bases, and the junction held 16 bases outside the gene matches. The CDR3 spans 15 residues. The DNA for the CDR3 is TGTGCCAGCAGTAATCCGGGACAGGTTTACAATGAGCAGTACTTC. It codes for CASSNPGQVYNEQYF.

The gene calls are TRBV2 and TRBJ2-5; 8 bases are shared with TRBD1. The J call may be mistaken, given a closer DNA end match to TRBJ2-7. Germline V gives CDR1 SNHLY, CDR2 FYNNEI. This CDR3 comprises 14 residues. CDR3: CASRPGQATYEQYF. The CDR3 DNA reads TGTGCCAGCAGGCCGGGACAGGCAACCTACGAGCAGTACTTC.

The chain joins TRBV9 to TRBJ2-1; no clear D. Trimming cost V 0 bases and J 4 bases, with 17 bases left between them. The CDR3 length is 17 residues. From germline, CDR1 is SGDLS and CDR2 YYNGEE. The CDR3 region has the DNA TGTGCCAGCAGCGTAGAGTTAGGGCGGAGCCTTTACAATGAGCAGTTCTTC. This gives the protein CASSVELGRSLYNEQFF.

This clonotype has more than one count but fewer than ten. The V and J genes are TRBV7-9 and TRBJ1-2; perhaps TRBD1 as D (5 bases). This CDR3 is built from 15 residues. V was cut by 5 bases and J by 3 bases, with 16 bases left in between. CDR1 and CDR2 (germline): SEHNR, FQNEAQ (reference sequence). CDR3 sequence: CASSPQQAIYYGYTF. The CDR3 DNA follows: TGTGCCAGCAGCCCCCAACAGGCTATCTACTATGGCTACACCTTC.

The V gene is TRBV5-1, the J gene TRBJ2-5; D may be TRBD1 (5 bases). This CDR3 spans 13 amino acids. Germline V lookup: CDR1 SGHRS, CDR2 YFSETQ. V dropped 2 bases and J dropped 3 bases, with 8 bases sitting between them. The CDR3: CASSFDSKETQYF. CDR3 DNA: TGCGCCAGCAGCTTTGACAGCAAAGAGACCCAGTACTTC.

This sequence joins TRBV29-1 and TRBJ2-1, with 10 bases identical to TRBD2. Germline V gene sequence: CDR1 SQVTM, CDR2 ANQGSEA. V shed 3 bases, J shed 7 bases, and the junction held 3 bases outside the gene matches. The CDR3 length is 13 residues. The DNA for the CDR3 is TGCAGCGTTGATGTAGCGGGGGGAAATGAGCAGTTCTTC. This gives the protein CSVDVAGGNEQFF.

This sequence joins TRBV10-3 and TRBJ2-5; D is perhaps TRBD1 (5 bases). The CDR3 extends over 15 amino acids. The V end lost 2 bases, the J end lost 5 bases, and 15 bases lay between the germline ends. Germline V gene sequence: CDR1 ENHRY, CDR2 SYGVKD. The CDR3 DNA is TGTGCCATCAGTGAGGCTGGCAGGGTGGCTGAGACCCAGTACTTC. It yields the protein CAISEAGRVAETQYF.

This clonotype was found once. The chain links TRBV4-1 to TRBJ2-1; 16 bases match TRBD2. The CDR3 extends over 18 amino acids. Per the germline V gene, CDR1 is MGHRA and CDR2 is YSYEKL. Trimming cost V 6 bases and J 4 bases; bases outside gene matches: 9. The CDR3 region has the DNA TGCGCCAGCAGACCAGGGACTAGCGGGGGGGGTCTATACAATGAGCAGTTCTTC. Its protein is CASRPGTSGGGLYNEQFF.

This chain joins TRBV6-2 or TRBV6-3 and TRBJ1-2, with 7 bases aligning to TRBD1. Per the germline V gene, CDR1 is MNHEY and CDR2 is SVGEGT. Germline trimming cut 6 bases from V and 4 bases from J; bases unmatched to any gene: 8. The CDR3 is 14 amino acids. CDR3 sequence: CASRRQGRGYGYTF. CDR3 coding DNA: TGTGCCAGCAGACGACAGGGCCGGGGCTATGGCTACACCTTC.

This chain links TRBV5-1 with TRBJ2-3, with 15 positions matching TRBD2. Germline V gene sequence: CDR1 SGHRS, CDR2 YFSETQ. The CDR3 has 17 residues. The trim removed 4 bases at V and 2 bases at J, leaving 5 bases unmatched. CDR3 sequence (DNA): TGCGCCAGCAGCCCCTGGACTAGCGGGGGGGTCACAGATACGCAGTATTTT. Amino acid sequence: CASSPWTSGGVTDTQYF.

The CDR3 reads CASSLSLPGTGGTEAFF. DNA of the CDR3: TGCGCCAGCAGCTTGTCCCTACCCGGGACAGGGGGCACTGAAGCTTTCTTT. The chain couples TRBV5-1 to TRBJ1-1, with TRBD1 identical over 11 bases. The V segment lost 1 base and the J segment 4 bases; nucleotides outside the gene matches: 9. From germline, CDR1 is SGHRS and CDR2 YFSETQ. This CDR3 comprises 17 residues.

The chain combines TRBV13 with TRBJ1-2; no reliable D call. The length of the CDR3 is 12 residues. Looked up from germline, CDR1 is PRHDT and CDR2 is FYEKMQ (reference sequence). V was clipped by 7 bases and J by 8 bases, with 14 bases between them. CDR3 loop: CASISPGAGYTF. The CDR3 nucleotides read TGTGCCAGCATCTCCCCGGGCGCAGGCTACACCTTC.

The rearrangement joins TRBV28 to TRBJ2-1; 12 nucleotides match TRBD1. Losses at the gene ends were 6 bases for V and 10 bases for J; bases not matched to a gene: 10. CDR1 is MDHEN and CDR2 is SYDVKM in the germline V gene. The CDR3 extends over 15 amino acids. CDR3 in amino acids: CASSRDRGRFREQFF. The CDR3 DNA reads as TGTGCCAGCAGCCGGGACAGGGGGCGGTTTCGAGAGCAGTTCTTC.

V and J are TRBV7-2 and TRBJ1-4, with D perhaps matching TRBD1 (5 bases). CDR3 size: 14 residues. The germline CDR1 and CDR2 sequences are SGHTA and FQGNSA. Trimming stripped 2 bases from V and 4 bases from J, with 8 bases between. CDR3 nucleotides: TGTGCCAGCAGCTTACGACAGAGTAATGAAAAACTGTTTTTT. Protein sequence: CASSLRQSNEKLFF.

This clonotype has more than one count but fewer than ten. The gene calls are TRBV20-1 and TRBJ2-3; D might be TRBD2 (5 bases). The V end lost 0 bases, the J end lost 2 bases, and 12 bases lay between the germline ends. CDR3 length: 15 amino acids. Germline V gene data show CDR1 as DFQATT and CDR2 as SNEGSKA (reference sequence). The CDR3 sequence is CSARDPTGITDTQYF. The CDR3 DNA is TGCAGTGCTAGAGATCCCACGGGGATCACAGATACGCAGTATTTT.

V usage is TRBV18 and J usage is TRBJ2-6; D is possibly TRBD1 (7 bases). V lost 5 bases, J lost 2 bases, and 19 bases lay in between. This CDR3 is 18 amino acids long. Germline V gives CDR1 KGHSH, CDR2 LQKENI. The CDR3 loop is CASSSEGAKVPGANVLTF. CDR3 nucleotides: TGTGCCAGCTCATCGGAGGGGGCGAAGGTTCCTGGGGCCAACGTCCTGACTTTC.

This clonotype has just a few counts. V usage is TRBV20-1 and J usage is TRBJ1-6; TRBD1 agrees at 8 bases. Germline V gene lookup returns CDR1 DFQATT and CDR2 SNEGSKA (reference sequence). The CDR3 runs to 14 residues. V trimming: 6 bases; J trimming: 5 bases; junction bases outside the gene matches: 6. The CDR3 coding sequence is TGCAGTGCCAAAGGACAGGGCAATAATTCACCCCTCCACTTT. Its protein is CSAKGQGNNSPLHF.

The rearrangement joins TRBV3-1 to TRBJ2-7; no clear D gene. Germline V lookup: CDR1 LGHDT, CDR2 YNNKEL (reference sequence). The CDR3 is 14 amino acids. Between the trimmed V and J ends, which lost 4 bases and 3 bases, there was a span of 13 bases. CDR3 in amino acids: CASSLREGNYEQYF. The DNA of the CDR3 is TGTGCCAGCAGCCTGCGTGAAGGGAACTACGAGCAGTACTTC.